The 32 T cell receptor beta chains presented below share a single source sample, sequenced in a study of blood T cells in healthy people across ages. Through a sample-barcoded 5' primer and a J-beta primer mix, a second PCR was run for about 6 to 12 cycles. MiXCR, applied by TCRdb to the 5' RACE reads, yields one record per CDR3 protein. The table records about 650,000 distinct CDR3 sequences, approximately 30% of them present only once. The sequenced sample consisted of blood. These receptors were taken from a woman aged 80 or older in good health.

The chain links TRBV7-2 to TRBJ1-6, with 8 bases aligning to TRBD1. CDR1 SGHTA and CDR2 FQGNSA come from the germline V gene. CDR3 size: 18 residues. V was clipped by 8 bases and J by 5 bases; unmatched bases: 17. CDR3 DNA sequence: TGTGCCAGCGAAGGGGTAATAGGGACAGGTGTGAATAATTCACCCCTCCACTTT. Translation: CASEGVIGTGVNNSPLHF.

The CDR3 loop is CASVSGGANEQYF. The CDR3 DNA sequence: TGTGCCAGCGTCAGCGGGGGGGCTAATGAGCAGTACTTC. The J gene is TRBJ2-5, the V gene TRBV7-2; TRBD2 aligns across 10 bases. The V segment lost 8 bases and the J segment 11 bases; nucleotides outside the gene matches: 11. CDR1 SGHTA and CDR2 FQGNSA come from the germline V gene. The CDR3 length is 13 residues. The whole variable domain, filled in from reference TRBV7-2 and TRBJ2-5, reads GAGVSQSPSNKVTEKGKDVELRCDPISGHTALYWYRQSLGQGLEFLIYFQGNSAPDKSGLPSDRFSAERTGGSVSTLTIQRTQQEDSAVYLCASVSGGANEQYFGPGTRLLVL.

This clonotype has more than one count but fewer than ten. V gene TRBV7-9 combines with J gene TRBJ2-1; weak D call: TRBD2 (6 bases). CDR3 length: 17 residues. From germline, CDR1 is SEHNR and CDR2 FQNEAQ (reference sequence). With 2 bases removed from V and 7 bases from J, the gap between germline ends came to 21 bases. The CDR3 reads CASSLSGGIDFWNEQFF. The CDR3, as DNA: TGTGCCAGCAGCTTATCTGGCGGGATCGACTTCTGGAATGAGCAGTTCTTC. Using reference TRBV7-9 and TRBJ2-1 for the parts outside the CDR3, the full variable domain is DTGVSQNPRHKITKRGQNVTFRCDPISEHNRLYWYRQTLGQGPEFLTYFQNEAQLEKSRLLSDRFSAERPKGSFSTLEIQRTEQGDSAMYLCASSLSGGIDFWNEQFFGPGTRLTVL.

The genes are TRBV6-2 or TRBV6-3 and TRBJ2-2; TRBD2 agrees at 9 bases. The CDR3 is 14 residues long. Germline V CDR1 and CDR2: MNHEY, SVGEGT. V was pared by 8 bases and J by 4 bases, with 5 bases of the junction left unmatched. In DNA, the CDR3 is TGTGCCAGCGCCCAGACTAGCGGCACCGGGGAGCTGTTTTTT. It specifies CASAQTSGTGELFF.

This clonotype was observed a handful of times. The chain recombines TRBV6-6 with TRBJ1-2; D gene uncertain. The length of the CDR3 is 16 residues. Trimming shortened V by 1 base and J by 8 bases, and 20 bases separated the two germline ends. Germline-derived CDR1 and CDR2 are MNHNY and SVGAGI (reference sequence). Written as DNA, the CDR3 is TGTGCCAGCAGTTACTATCGAAGTGGACCGGTGAACGGCTACACCTTC. Protein product: CASSYYRSGPVNGYTF.

This clonotype was observed many times. The chain combines TRBV29-1 with TRBJ2-5, with 7 nucleotides matching TRBD1. The CDR3 runs 13 residues. Germline CDR1 is SQVTM and CDR2 is ANQGSEA. V shed 1 base, J shed 3 bases, and the junction held 2 bases outside the gene matches. CDR3 region: CSVEGQGKETQYF. The CDR3 coding sequence is TGCAGCGTTGAAGGACAGGGTAAAGAGACCCAGTACTTC.

Ten or more counts support this clonotype. The chain joins TRBV5-1 to TRBJ2-3, with 10 bases identical to TRBD2. Germline CDR1 is SGHRS and CDR2 is YFSETQ. Unmatched junction bases numbered 5, after V lost 2 bases and J lost 5 bases. The CDR3 consists of 15 residues. In DNA, the CDR3 is TGCGCCAGCAGCTTCGAGCGGGGGGGGGAAGATACGCAGTATTTT. The encoded protein is CASSFERGGEDTQYF. Full variable domain (rest looked up from reference TRBV5-1 and TRBJ2-3): KAGVTQTPRYLIKTRGQQVTLSCSPISGHRSVSWYQQTPGQGLQFLFEYFSETQRNKGNFPGRFSGRQFSNSRSEMNVSTLELGDSALYLCASSFERGGEDTQYFGPGTRLTVL.

On this clonotype itself: This may stem from a read error, because a much larger clone lies one nucleotide away. The chain links TRBV25-1 to TRBJ1-1; possible D gene TRBD1, 6 bases. Germline CDR1 reads MGHDK; CDR2 reads SYGVNS. The CDR3 loop spans 13 amino acids. The V gene lost 5 bases and the J gene lost 3 bases, with 10 bases spanning the gap. Here the CDR3 reads CASSPRGHTEAFF. In DNA form, the CDR3 reads TGTGCCAGCAGTCCCCGGGGGCACACTGAAGCTTTCTTT.

Remarks on this clonotype: The junction departs from the called germline gene at one end, perhaps through a read error. The chain uses TRBV10-3 and TRBJ2-3; 8 bases match TRBD1. The CDR3 length is 16 residues. Per the germline V gene, CDR1 is ENHRY and CDR2 is SYGVKD. The CDR3 DNA is TGTGCCATCAGCAAAGGACAGGGTTCAAGTACAGGTACGCAGTATTTT. Its translation: CAISKGQGSSTGTQYF.

This clonotype was counted between two and nine times. This chain links TRBV7-9 with TRBJ1-4; D is undetermined. Germline lookup yields CDR1 SEHNR and CDR2 FQNEAQ (reference sequence). V dropped 5 bases and J dropped 8 bases, with 15 bases sitting between them. The CDR3 is made up of 14 amino acids. The CDR3: CASSTIEGVEKLFF. The CDR3 nucleotides are TGTGCCAGCAGCACGATCGAAGGTGTGGAAAAACTGTTTTTT.

The rearrangement links TRBV3-1 to TRBJ1-2; D possibly corresponds to TRBD1 (5 bases). The CDR3 loop spans 15 amino acids. In germline, CDR1 is LGHDT, CDR2 YNNKEL (reference sequence). Trimming stripped 0 bases from V and 3 bases from J, with 11 bases between. The CDR3 DNA is TGTGCCAGCAGCCAAGATCGGCGGGGGGACTATGGCTACACCTTC. Translation: CASSQDRRGDYGYTF.

V gene TRBV29-1 combines with J gene TRBJ2-1; no clear D gene. Trimming removed 3 bases from V and 6 bases from J, with 9 bases in between. Germline V lookup: CDR1 SQVTM, CDR2 ANQGSEA. The CDR3 length is 12 residues. The CDR3 region is CSVELRFNEQFF. CDR3 coding DNA: TGCAGCGTTGAGTTGCGATTCAATGAGCAGTTCTTC.

V gene TRBV7-2 combines with J gene TRBJ2-2, with 7 bases that match TRBD1. Germline values: CDR1 SGHTA, CDR2 FQGNSA. J lost 3 bases, V lost 5 bases, and 6 bases had no gene match. The CDR3 covers 15 residues. CDR3 amino acids: CASSRDSLDTGELFF. CDR3 bases: TGTGCCAGCAGCCGGGACAGTCTCGACACCGGGGAGCTGTTTTTT.

The V gene is TRBV4-3, the J gene TRBJ2-1; TRBD2 aligns across 7 bases. The CDR3 has 14 residues. J lost 15 bases, V lost 0 bases, and 11 bases had no gene match. The germline CDR1 and CDR2 sequences are LGHNA and YSLEER. CDR3 coding DNA: TGCGCCAGCAGCCAAGATCGGGGGGAACCTCGGCGGTTCTTC. This gives the protein CASSQDRGEPRRFF.

Worth noting for this clonotype: A single base separates this from a much larger clone, so it may be a read error. The gene calls are TRBV20-1 and TRBJ2-5; the D gene is possibly TRBD1 (5 bases). The DNA end is a closer match to TRBJ2-1, so the J assignment may be wrong. CDR3 length equals 12 residues. CDR1 and CDR2 (germline): DFQATT, SNEGSKA (reference sequence). The CDR3 region is CSAMGQQETQFF. As DNA, the CDR3 is TGCAGTGCTATGGGGCAACAAGAGACCCAGTTCTTC.

This clonotype was seen ten or more times. CDR3 amino acids: CASSQPGTDNEQFF. CDR3 nucleotide sequence: TGTGCCAGCAGCCAGCCAGGGACAGACAATGAGCAGTTCTTC. The chain joins TRBV4-2 to TRBJ2-1; 7 bases fit TRBD1. The CDR3 loop spans 14 amino acids. The V segment lost 3 bases and the J segment 5 bases; nucleotides outside the gene matches: 4. The germline CDR1 and CDR2 sequences are LGHNA and YNFKEQ.

Comment on this clonotype: A much larger clone differs by one base, so this may be a read error. The chain employs TRBV28 and TRBJ2-5, with D unresolved. Gene TRBJ2-1 matches the end of the DNA better, so the J call may be wrong. The CDR3 runs 12 residues. Per germline, CDR1 MDHEN and CDR2 SYDVKM. CDR3 nucleotide sequence: TGTGCCAGCAGCCGGCTCCAAGAGACCCAGTTCTTC. It translates to CASSRLQETQFF.

Only a few counts were recorded for this clonotype. The chain couples TRBV24-1 to TRBJ2-5; D might be TRBD1 (5 bases). The CDR3 runs to 14 residues. CDR1 and CDR2 from the germline V gene are KGHDR and SFDVKD. The ends were cut back, 4 bases at V and 11 bases at J, with 19 bases in the middle. The CDR3 spells CATSDLSTVPEQYF. CDR3 nucleotide sequence: TGTGCCACCAGTGACCTATCGACAGTACCTGAGCAGTACTTC.

This chain links TRBV4-1 with TRBJ1-1; D is undetermined. The V gene lost 1 base and the J gene lost 4 bases, with 10 bases spanning the gap. From germline, CDR1 is MGHRA and CDR2 YSYEKL. This CDR3 spans 14 amino acids. The CDR3 protein is CASSQGQTSTEAFF. CDR3 sequence (DNA): TGCGCCAGCAGCCAAGGGCAGACCTCCACTGAAGCTTTCTTT.

This clonotype was seen just once. The chain has TRBV7-2 and TRBJ2-5; D is unclear. The CDR3 is made up of 12 amino acids. Germline V gene lookup returns CDR1 SGHTA and CDR2 FQGNSA. V shed 5 bases and J shed 4 bases, with 8 bases lying between them. This chain's CDR3 is CASSQNTETQYF. CDR3 in DNA: TGTGCCAGCAGCCAGAACACAGAGACCCAGTACTTC.

At least ten counts were recorded for this clonotype. V gene TRBV6-1 combines with J gene TRBJ2-7, with D perhaps matching TRBD1 or TRBD2 (7 bases each). Trimming removed 2 bases from V and 7 bases from J, with 15 bases in between. CDR1 and CDR2 from the germline V gene are MNHNS and SASEGT. This CDR3 region has 14 residues. The CDR3 bases are TGTGCCAGCAGTGAAATCCCAGGGGGGGAAGAGCAGTACTTC. Its protein product is CASSEIPGGEEQYF.

The rearrangement links TRBV27 to TRBJ2-7; D not certain. There are 12 residues in the CDR3. V was pared by 6 bases and J by 2 bases, with 8 bases between. The germline V gene has CDR1 MNHEY and CDR2 SMNVEV (reference sequence). This CDR3 is CASSADPYEQYF. The CDR3 nucleotides are TGTGCCAGCAGCGCAGACCCCTACGAGCAGTACTTC.

This clonotype was detected a few times. The chain couples TRBV30 to TRBJ1-1, with unresolved D. The CDR3 is 12 amino acids. Trimming left V 5 bases short and J 1 base short, with 8 bases between. From germline, CDR1 is GTSNPN and CDR2 SVGIG (reference sequence). CDR3 in amino acids: CAWSQPNTEAFF. For the CDR3, the DNA is TGTGCCTGGTCACAGCCGAACACTGAAGCTTTCTTT.

This chain uses TRBV7-8 with TRBJ1-1, with no clear D. Germline values: CDR1 SGHVS, CDR2 FQNEAQ. V was trimmed by 5 bases and J by 5 bases, leaving 15 bases between them. The CDR3 consists of 14 residues. The CDR3 loop reads CASSPQRTGTEAFF. The DNA for the CDR3 is TGTGCCAGCAGCCCGCAGCGGACGGGTACTGAAGCTTTCTTT.

Note on this clonotype: Being one base from a much bigger clone, this may be a read error. The chain is built from TRBV5-6 and TRBJ2-7; D unclear. This CDR3 has 12 amino acids. Germline assignment: CDR1 SGHDT and CDR2 YYEEEE. Deletions cut 10 bases from V and 6 bases from J, with 17 bases between. CDR3 DNA sequence: TGTGCCGGCACCGGCGCCTTCCGCGAGCAGTACTTC. It is translated as CAGTGAFREQYF.

This rearrangement joins TRBV29-1 to TRBJ1-1; D is unclear. The CDR3 spans 13 residues. Germline V lookup: CDR1 SQVTM, CDR2 ANQGSEA. The V end was cut by 4 bases, the J end by 4 bases, with 13 bases between. Here the CDR3 DNA reads TGCAGCGTTGTGAGAGCTGTGGGCACTGAAGCTTTCTTT. It codes for CSVVRAVGTEAFF.

This clonotype was counted a few times. This chain uses TRBV6-5 with TRBJ2-4, with D perhaps matching TRBD1 or TRBD2 (5 bases each). Deletions cut 0 bases from V and 1 base from J, with 13 bases between. CDR3 length: 17 amino acids. Per germline, CDR1 MNHEY and CDR2 SVGAGI. The CDR3 region has the DNA TGTGCCAGCAGTTACTCGAGGGGCGGAATGGCCAAAAACATTCAGTACTTC. This sequence encodes CASSYSRGGMAKNIQYF.

This clonotype was seen a few times. The genes are TRBV7-2 and TRBJ2-5; TRBD2 matches at 12 bases. V shed 3 bases and J 11 bases; nucleotides not matched to a gene: 13. CDR1 and CDR2 (germline): SGHTA, FQGNSA. The CDR3 sequence is 16 residues long. CDR3 region: CASSLALAGGSNEQYF. In DNA form, the CDR3 reads TGTGCCAGCAGCTTGGCCCTAGCGGGGGGGTCGAATGAGCAGTACTTC.

This clonotype was counted many times. The gene calls are TRBV6-1 and TRBJ1-2; 12 positions match TRBD1. CDR3 length: 14 residues. V gave up 6 bases and J gave up 4 bases; unmatched junction bases: 3. Germline V gene lookup returns CDR1 MNHNS and CDR2 SASEGT. CDR3 in DNA: TGTGCCAGCAGGGGGACAGGGGGCATCTATGGCTACACCTTC. Translating it yields CASRGTGGIYGYTF.

This clonotype was observed at least ten times. The V gene is TRBV9, the J gene TRBJ2-7; 8 positions match TRBD1. Germline CDR1 reads SGDLS; CDR2 reads YYNGEE. The V and J ends lost 4 bases and 0 bases, in that order; junction bases with no gene match: 9. The CDR3 is 16 residues long. The CDR3 here is CASSPGDRRSSYEQYF. DNA of the CDR3: TGTGCCAGCAGCCCTGGGGACAGGAGAAGCTCCTACGAGCAGTACTTC.

This chain connects TRBV5-1 to TRBJ1-1; D not resolved. The germline CDR1 and CDR2 sequences are SGHRS and YFSETQ. The germline V and J ends were trimmed by 3 bases and 4 bases, with 16 bases remaining between them. This CDR3 comprises 15 residues. CDR3 sequence (DNA): TGCGCCAGCAGCTCTAAAACAGCGGGGAGCACTGAAGCTTTCTTT. As protein: CASSSKTAGSTEAFF.

In its sample, this clonotype was seen many times. The chain has TRBV6-2 or TRBV6-3 and TRBJ2-4; D is tentatively TRBD1 or TRBD2 (5 bases each). V lost 0 bases, J lost 5 bases, and 8 bases lay in between. CDR3 length equals 14 residues. Germline CDR1 is MNHEY and CDR2 is SVGEGT. Written as DNA, the CDR3 is TGTGCCAGCAGTTACTCGAGGGGTGAAAACATTCAGTACTTC. Translated, it gives CASSYSRGENIQYF.